The T cell receptor beta chain described here comes from a study of regulatory T cells in long-lasting Graves disease. In its sample, this clonotype was seen many times. Time point specified: newly diagnosed GD, antithyroid drugs for less than 3 months. The TCR library was made from RNA that had been extracted from PBMCs in TRIzol. For TCR beta, libraries came from iRepertoire HTBI primers and Arm-PCR of CDR3 regions. Via MiXCR, TCRdb re-called the multiplex PCR reads, giving one row per CDR3 protein. This repertoire shows around 500,000 distinct CDR3 sequences, roughly a sixth found once; its top ten account for around 25%. Germline loops: CDR1 WNHNN, CDR2 SYGVQD (reference sequence). This CDR3 comprises 15 residues. Trimming removed 6 bases from V and 2 bases from J, with 17 bases in between. The same specimen was also included in a second study, on T cells in Graves' hyperthyroidism and ophthalmopathy. That study reports: Hyperthyroidism was newly diagnosed in patients aged 18 to 65 (duration under 2 months). TCR CDR3 regions were first amplified by RT-PCR with HTBI primers. Ophthalmopathy was predicted by the model a median of around 5.9 months ahead of onset.

The receptor comes from a woman in her forties or fifties with Graves disease. The chain links TRBV10-1 to TRBJ2-7, with D perhaps TRBD1 (5 bases). Specimen: peripheral blood mononuclear cells (PBMCs), collected at new diagnosis, from a patient treated with antithyroid drugs. The CDR3 nucleotides read TGCGCCAGCAGCCCCAGGGCGGTTCGGGCCTACGAGCAGTACTTC. It translates to CASSPRAVRAYEQYF.